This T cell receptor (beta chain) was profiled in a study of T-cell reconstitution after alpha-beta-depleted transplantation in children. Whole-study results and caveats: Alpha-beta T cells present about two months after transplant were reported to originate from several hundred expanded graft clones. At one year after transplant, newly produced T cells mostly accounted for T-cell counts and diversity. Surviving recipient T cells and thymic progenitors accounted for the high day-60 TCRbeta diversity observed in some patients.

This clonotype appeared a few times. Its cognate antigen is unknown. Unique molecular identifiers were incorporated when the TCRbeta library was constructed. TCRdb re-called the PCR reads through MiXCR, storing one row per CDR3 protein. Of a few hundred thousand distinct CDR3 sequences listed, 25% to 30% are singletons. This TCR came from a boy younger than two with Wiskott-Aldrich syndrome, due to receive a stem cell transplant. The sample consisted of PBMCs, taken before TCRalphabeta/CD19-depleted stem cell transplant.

CDR3 in DNA: TGTGCCAGCAGCCAAGGGGACAGCAATGAGCAGTTCTTC. Amino acids: CASSQGDSNEQFF. This chain connects TRBV12-3 or TRBV12-4 to TRBJ2-1; 7 nucleotides agree with TRBD1. The length of the CDR3 is 13 residues. J was trimmed by 6 bases and V by 6 bases; bases with no gene match: 5.